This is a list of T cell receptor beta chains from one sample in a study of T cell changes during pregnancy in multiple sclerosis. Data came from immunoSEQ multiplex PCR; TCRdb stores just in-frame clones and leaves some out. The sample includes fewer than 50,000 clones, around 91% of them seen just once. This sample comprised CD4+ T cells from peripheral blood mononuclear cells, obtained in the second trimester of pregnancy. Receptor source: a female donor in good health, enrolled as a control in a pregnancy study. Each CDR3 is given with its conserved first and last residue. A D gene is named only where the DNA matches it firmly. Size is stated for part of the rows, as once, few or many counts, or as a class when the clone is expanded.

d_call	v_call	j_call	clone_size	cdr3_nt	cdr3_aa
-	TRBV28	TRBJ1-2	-	TGTGCCAGCAGTTTACTCCAGGCGCATGATGGCTACACCTTC	CASSLLQAHDGYTF
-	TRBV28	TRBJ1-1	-	TGTGCCAGCAGTCCAGACCACAGGAGTGAAGCTTTCTTT	CASSPDHRSEAFF
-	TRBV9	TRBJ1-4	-	TGTGCCAGCAGCGTAAGCACGGGGCGGGAGGAAAAACTGTTTTTT	CASSVSTGREEKLFF
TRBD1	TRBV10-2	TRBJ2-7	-	TGCGCCAGCAGTGAGATGGGGGGACAGGGAGACTACGAGCAGTACTTC	CASSEMGGQGDYEQYF
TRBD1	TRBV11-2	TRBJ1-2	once	TGTGCCAGCAGCTTCTCGTTGACAGGGAACTATGGCTACACCTTC	CASSFSLTGNYGYTF
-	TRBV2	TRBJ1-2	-	TGTGCCAGCAGACTGGGGGGGCCCGGCTACACCTTC	CASRLGGPGYTF
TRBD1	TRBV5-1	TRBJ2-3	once	TGCGCCAGCAGCCGGACAGGGGGCGCAGGAGATACGCAGTATTTT	CASSRTGGAGDTQYF
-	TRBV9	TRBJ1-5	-	TGTGCCAGCAGCGTAGCTGGAGGTTACAATCAGCCCCAGCATTTT	CASSVAGGYNQPQHF
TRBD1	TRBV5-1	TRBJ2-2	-	TGCGCCAGCAGCCCATGGACAGGGAGCACCGGGGAGCTGTTTTTT	CASSPWTGSTGELFF
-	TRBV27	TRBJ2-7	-	TGTGCCAGCTTCAAACAGGGCCAGGCGACCTACGAGCAGTACTTC	CASFKQGQATYEQYF
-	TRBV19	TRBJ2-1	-	TGTGCCAGTCGACCTCAGGGGGGAGACAATGAGCAGTTCTTC	CASRPQGGDNEQFF
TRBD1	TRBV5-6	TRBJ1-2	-	TGTGCCAGCAGCTCCCGGACCCGACAGGGATATGGCTACACCTTC	CASSSRTRQGYGYTF
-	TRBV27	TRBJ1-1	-	TGTGCCAGCAGCAAATCAGGGGACAACACTGAAGCTTTCTTT	CASSKSGDNTEAFF
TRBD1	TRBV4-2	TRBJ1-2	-	TGTGCCAGCAGCCAAGATGGGCGACAGGGGTTCTATGGCTACACCTTC	CASSQDGRQGFYGYTF
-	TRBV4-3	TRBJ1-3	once	TGCGCCAGCAGCCAAGTGGAGGGAAACACCATATATTTT	CASSQVEGNTIYF
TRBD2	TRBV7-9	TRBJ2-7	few	TGTGCCAGCAGCTCCACCGGGAGGGATCCCTACGAGCAGTACTTC	CASSSTGRDPYEQYF
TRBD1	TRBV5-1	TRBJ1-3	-	TGCGCCAGCTCCCAGGGGGGACTCTCTGGAAACACCATATATTTT	CASSQGGLSGNTIYF
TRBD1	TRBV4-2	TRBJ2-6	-	TGTGCCAGCAGCGTAGCCCCGGGACAGGGCCCCTCTGGGGCCAACGTCCTGACTTTC	CASSVAPGQGPSGANVLTF
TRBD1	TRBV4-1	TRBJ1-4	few	TGCGCCAGCAGCCAGACCGGGACAGGGAGGTCGGGTGGAAATGAAAAACTGTTTTTT	CASSQTGTGRSGGNEKLFF
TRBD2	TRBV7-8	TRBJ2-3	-	TGTGCCAGCAGCCGACGGGCGGGAGTTGAGGCAGATACGCAGTATTTT	CASSRRAGVEADTQYF
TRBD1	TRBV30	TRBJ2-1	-	TGTGCCTGCAACCGGGACAGTGCCAATGAGCAGTTCTTC	CACNRDSANEQFF
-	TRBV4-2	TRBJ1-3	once	TGTGCCAGCAGCCAAGATATGGCGGGCTCTGGAAACACCATATATTTT	CASSQDMAGSGNTIYF
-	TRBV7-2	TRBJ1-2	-	TGTGCCAGCAGCTTAGTCCTCGTGGGCTACACCTTC	CASSLVLVGYTF
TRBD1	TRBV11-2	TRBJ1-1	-	TGTGCCAGCAGGCGCCCAGGGGGGAAGAACACTGAAGCTTTCTTT	CASRRPGGKNTEAFF
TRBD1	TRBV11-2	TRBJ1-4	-	TGTGCCAGCAGCGGTTACACAGGGGAGGAAAAACTGTTTTTT	CASSGYTGEEKLFF
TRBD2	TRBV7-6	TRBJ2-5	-	TGTGCCAGCAGCTTAGGGGGGGGTCGGGAGACCCAGTACTTC	CASSLGGGRETQYF
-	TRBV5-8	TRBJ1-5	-	TGTGCCAGCAGCTTGTACAGGGACCTTAATCAGCCCCAGCATTTT	CASSLYRDLNQPQHF
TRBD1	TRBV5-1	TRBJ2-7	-	TGCGCCAGCAGTGGGGGACAGGGAGCTTCCTACGAGCAGTACTTC	CASSGGQGASYEQYF
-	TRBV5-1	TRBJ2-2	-	TGCGCCAGCAGCCGGGAGCCGAGCACCGGGGAGCTGTTTTTT	CASSREPSTGELFF
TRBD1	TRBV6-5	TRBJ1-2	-	TGTGCCAGCAGGTCGGGACAGGGGCTTACCTATGGCTACACCTTC	CASRSGQGLTYGYTF
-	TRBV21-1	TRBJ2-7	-	TGTGCCAGCAGAGACTACCGGGTTACCTACGAGCAGTACTTC	CASRDYRVTYEQYF